The 30 T cell receptor beta chains below were found in one sample sequenced in a study of blood T cell repertoires in COVID-19. TCRdb keeps only in-frame clones here, not all; method: immunoSEQ multiplex PCR. The repertoire consists of 250,000 to 350,000 clones, with roughly 90% occurring once and the leading ten covering about 3%. Input material: peripheral blood. Receptors originate from a woman aged 25 to 45 with active or convalescent COVID-19.

The chain combines TRBV6-1 with TRBJ1-5; D gene uncertain. The germline V and J ends were trimmed by 3 bases and 5 bases, with 11 bases remaining between them. The length of the CDR3 is 14 residues. Germline CDR1 is MNHNS and CDR2 is SASEGT. CDR3 in amino acids: CASSDVTSYQPQHF. Written as DNA, the CDR3 is TGTGCCAGCAGTGATGTGACATCCTATCAGCCCCAGCATTTT.

This chain connects TRBV28 to TRBJ2-1, with D possibly being TRBD1 (6 bases). V lost 6 bases and J lost 7, with 19 bases in between. The length of the CDR3 is 15 residues. Germline V gives CDR1 MDHEN, CDR2 SYDVKM. The CDR3 coding sequence is TGTGCCAGCAGCTTCGGACAGTCGACTCAAAATGAGCAGTTCTTC. This translates into CASSFGQSTQNEQFF.

This chain uses TRBV6-2 or TRBV6-3 with TRBJ2-7, with 9 bases aligning to TRBD1. The CDR3 spans 13 residues. Germline loops: CDR1 MNHEY, CDR2 SVGEGT. Germline trimming cut 5 bases from V and 5 bases from J; bases unmatched to any gene: 4. The CDR3 loop reads CASSQGTGNEQYF. CDR3 bases: TGTGCCAGCAGTCAAGGGACAGGGAACGAGCAGTACTTC.

The chain is built from TRBV11-3 and TRBJ1-6, with D possibly TRBD1 on 5 matching bases. The CDR3 is made up of 14 amino acids. Germline V gene sequence: CDR1 SGHNT, CDR2 YENEEA. Trimming left V 2 bases short and J 7 bases short, with 9 bases between. CDR3 protein: CASSLTRANSPLHF. The DNA for the CDR3 is TGTGCCAGCAGCTTAACCAGGGCCAATTCACCCCTCCACTTT.

The chain combines TRBV20-1 with TRBJ1-2; D may be TRBD1 (6 bases). The germline V and J ends were trimmed by 3 bases and 8 bases, with 25 bases remaining between them. The CDR3 contains 16 residues. Germline CDR1 reads DFQATT; CDR2 reads SNEGSKA (reference sequence). The CDR3 DNA sequence: TGCAGTGCTAGTGGGCAGGGGTCCTCCGGCCTATGGGGCTACACCTTC. Protein sequence: CSASGQGSSGLWGYTF.

The chain uses TRBV7-9 and TRBJ2-1; a weak D match, TRBD2 (6 bases). Per the germline V gene, CDR1 is SEHNR and CDR2 is FQNEAQ (reference sequence). CDR3 length equals 14 residues. The V and J ends lost 1 base and 8 bases respectively, with 12 bases between them. Written as DNA, the CDR3 is TGTGCCAGCAGCTTAGTTCTAGCGCATGATGAGCAGTTCTTC. Its protein product is CASSLVLAHDEQFF.

V usage is TRBV6-5 and J usage is TRBJ1-4; 7 bases map to TRBD1. The CDR3 contains 14 residues. The germline V gene has CDR1 MNHEY and CDR2 SVGAGI. V gave up 2 bases and J gave up 7 bases; unmatched junction bases: 4. CDR3 in DNA: TGTGCCAGCAGTTACGTAGGGGGCGGTGAAAAACTGTTTTTT. Protein: CASSYVGGGEKLFF.

The rearrangement links TRBV6-4 to TRBJ2-1; tentative D call: TRBD1 (6 bases). From germline, CDR1 is MRHNA and CDR2 SNTAGT. With 4 bases removed from V and 8 bases from J, the gap between germline ends came to 18 bases. The CDR3 loop spans 15 amino acids. The CDR3 spells CASSADSSLWDEQFF. DNA for the CDR3: TGTGCCAGCAGTGCGGACAGCAGCCTTTGGGATGAGCAGTTCTTC.

The chain uses TRBV6-4 and TRBJ1-6, with D unclear. This CDR3 contains 14 residues. V lost 6 bases and J lost 10, with 16 bases in between. Germline V gives CDR1 MRHNA, CDR2 SNTAGT. The CDR3 is CASSPGPGESPLHF. The CDR3 DNA is TGTGCCAGCAGCCCGGGCCCCGGGGAATCACCCCTCCACTTT.

The chain recombines TRBV4-1 with TRBJ2-7, with D perhaps matching TRBD1 (5 bases). The ends were cut back, 2 bases at V and 0 bases at J, with 23 bases in the middle. This CDR3 spans 19 amino acids. Germline CDR1 is MGHRA and CDR2 is YSYEKL. CDR3 region: CASSQIRQTMATHSYEQYF. Written as DNA, the CDR3 is TGCGCCAGCAGCCAAATTCGACAGACAATGGCAACCCACTCCTACGAGCAGTACTTC.

J is TRBJ1-1 and V is TRBV9, with 8 bases fitting TRBD1. Germline-derived CDR1 and CDR2 are SGDLS and YYNGEE. The V segment lost 4 bases and the J segment 1 base; nucleotides outside the gene matches: 6. The CDR3 length is 15 residues. The chain's CDR3 is CASSLTGVKNTEAFF. For the CDR3, the DNA is TGTGCCAGCAGCTTGACAGGGGTAAAGAACACTGAAGCTTTCTTT. Looking up the rest from reference TRBV9 and TRBJ1-1 gives the full variable domain: DSGVTQTPKHLITATGQRVTLRCSPRSGDLSVYWYQQSLDQGLQFLIQYYNGEERAKGNILERFSAQQFPDLHSELNLSSLELGDSALYFCASSLTGVKNTEAFFGQGTRLTVV.

The V gene is TRBV6-5, the J gene TRBJ1-2; 8 nucleotides line up with TRBD1. The V and J ends lost 6 bases and 8 bases, in that order; junction bases with no gene match: 11. This CDR3 is 14 amino acids long. Looked up from germline, CDR1 is MNHEY and CDR2 is SVGAGI. The CDR3 here is CASSQDREFVGYTF. The CDR3 DNA follows: TGTGCCAGCAGCCAGGACAGGGAGTTTGTGGGCTACACCTTC.

This rearrangement joins TRBV6-4 to TRBJ1-2; the D gene is possibly TRBD1 (5 bases). Trimming left V 3 bases short and J 8 bases short, with 13 bases between. Germline V gene data show CDR1 as MRHNA and CDR2 as SNTAGT. The CDR3 totals 13 residues. This chain's CDR3 is CASSEGGVDGYTF. The CDR3 bases are TGTGCCAGCAGTGAGGGAGGGGTTGACGGCTACACCTTC.

The V gene is TRBV5-1, the J gene TRBJ1-1; D unresolved. The germline V gene encodes CDR1 SGHRS and CDR2 YFSETQ. The CDR3 has 15 residues. Trimming left V 4 bases short and J 0 bases short, with 13 bases between. Here the CDR3 reads CASSRLGNLNTEAFF. CDR3 sequence (DNA): TGCGCCAGCAGCCGACTAGGGAACCTGAACACTGAAGCTTTCTTT.

The V call is TRBV9, the J call TRBJ2-3, with D perhaps matching TRBD2 (6 bases). The CDR3 consists of 15 residues. Germline CDR1 SGDLS, CDR2 YYNGEE. V lost 4 bases and J 2 bases, leaving 14 bases between the germline ends. The DNA for the CDR3 is TGTGCCAGCAGCCCCTGGGCGGGGACCACAGATACGCAGTATTTT. This gives the protein CASSPWAGTTDTQYF.

The V and J genes are TRBV6-5 and TRBJ2-5; possibly TRBD1 for D (5 bases). The CDR3 sequence is 15 residues long. V was trimmed by 2 bases and J by 2 bases, leaving 12 bases between them. The germline gives CDR1 MNHEY, CDR2 SVGAGI. This chain's CDR3 is CASSYGASLQETQYF. In nucleotides, the CDR3 is TGTGCCAGCAGTTACGGGGCCTCCTTACAAGAGACCCAGTACTTC.

This clone came up once. The J gene is TRBJ1-6, the V gene TRBV5-1; a possible D gene is TRBD1 (5 bases). The ends were cut back, 1 base at V and 0 bases at J, with 8 bases in the middle. Germline values: CDR1 SGHRS, CDR2 YFSETQ. This CDR3 spans 16 amino acids. The CDR3 sequence: CASSLSGLSYNSPLHF. The CDR3 region has the DNA TGCGCCAGCAGCTTGTCGGGACTCTCCTATAATTCACCCCTCCACTTT.

The J gene is TRBJ1-1, the V gene TRBV29-1; no definite D call. The V and J ends lost 5 bases and 7 bases respectively, with 11 bases between them. The CDR3 extends over 11 amino acids. CDR1 SQVTM and CDR2 ANQGSEA come from the germline V gene. The chain's CDR3 is CSVLSGGEAFF. CDR3 nucleotides: TGCAGCGTTCTCTCAGGTGGTGAAGCTTTCTTT.

The chain recombines TRBV4-3 with TRBJ2-2; 9 nucleotides match TRBD2. CDR1 is LGHNA and CDR2 is YSLEER in the germline V gene. The ends lost 3 bases at V and 0 bases at J; junction bases unmatched: 5. The CDR3 is made up of 17 amino acids. The CDR3 protein is CASSHLAGTANTGELFF. DNA for the CDR3: TGCGCCAGCAGCCATCTAGCGGGGACCGCGAACACCGGGGAGCTGTTTTTT.

This chain connects TRBV5-6 to TRBJ1-5; possibly TRBD1 for D (6 bases). V was shortened by 4 bases and J by 5 bases, with 10 bases between the two germline ends. Per germline, CDR1 SGHDT and CDR2 YYEEEE. CDR3 length: 13 amino acids. The chain's CDR3 is CASSGGPDQPQHF. As DNA, the CDR3 is TGTGCCAGCAGCGGGGGCCCCGATCAGCCCCAGCATTTT.

This chain links TRBV6-1 with TRBJ1-4; D gene uncertain. Germline CDR1 and CDR2: MNHNS and SASEGT. The length of the CDR3 is 13 residues. The germline V and J ends were trimmed by 1 base and 8 bases, with 8 bases remaining between them. This CDR3 reads CASSEVGREKLFF. DNA for the CDR3: TGTGCCAGCAGTGAAGTGGGGAGGGAAAAACTGTTTTTT.

The chain recombines TRBV7-2 with TRBJ2-1, with D hard to call. CDR1 and CDR2 (germline): SGHTA, FQGNSA. The CDR3 has 12 residues. V lost 6 bases to trimming and J lost 9 bases, with 12 bases between them. The DNA for the CDR3 is TGTGCCAGCAGTCGTATACCAGGTGAGCAGTTCTTC. Translating it yields CASSRIPGEQFF. Filled out from reference TRBV7-2 and TRBJ2-1, the complete variable domain reads GAGVSQSPSNKVTEKGKDVELRCDPISGHTALYWYRQSLGQGLEFLIYFQGNSAPDKSGLPSDRFSAERTGGSVSTLTIQRTQQEDSAVYLCASSRIPGEQFFGPGTRLTVL.

This clone appeared a single time. The chain is built from TRBV13 and TRBJ2-5, with 11 bases lining up with TRBD2. CDR1 is PRHDT, CDR2 FYEKMQ, per germline (reference sequence). The trim removed 5 bases at V and 5 bases at J, leaving 7 bases unmatched. The CDR3 has 15 residues. The CDR3 sequence is CASSTLAGGLETQYF. For the CDR3, the DNA is TGTGCCAGCAGCACCTTAGCGGGGGGGCTTGAGACCCAGTACTTC.

The chain recombines TRBV6-2 or TRBV6-3 with TRBJ2-7; TRBD1 aligns across 7 bases. The CDR3 spans 14 residues. Losses at the gene ends were 2 bases for V and 5 bases for J; bases not matched to a gene: 6. The V gene's germline CDR1 is MNHEY and CDR2 SVGEGT. The CDR3 here is CASSYKDRAHEQYF. In DNA form, the CDR3 reads TGTGCCAGCAGTTACAAAGACAGGGCCCACGAGCAGTACTTC.

The DNA for the CDR3 is TGTGCCAGCAGCCCCCTGGGGCGGGGGGGCACAGATACGCAGTATTTT. This translates into CASSPLGRGGTDTQYF. The chain uses TRBV14 and TRBJ2-3, with 8 nucleotides matching TRBD2. Trimming at V came to 4 bases and at J to 1 base, leaving 7 bases not matched to a gene. This CDR3 has 16 residues. Germline V gene data show CDR1 as SGHDN and CDR2 as FVKESK.

The chain recombines TRBV7-2 with TRBJ1-4, with D unclear. From germline, CDR1 is SGHTA and CDR2 FQGNSA. Trimming shortened V by 2 bases and J by 8 bases, and 12 bases separated the two germline ends. The CDR3 totals 14 residues. The CDR3 nucleotides read TGTGCCAGCAGCTTAAGGTATCAGGCCGAAAAACTGTTTTTT. This encodes CASSLRYQAEKLFF.

The chain recombines TRBV19 with TRBJ2-3, with 11 positions matching TRBD2. V was pared by 4 bases and J by 7 bases, with 10 bases of the junction left unmatched. The CDR3 is 16 amino acids. Germline V gene data show CDR1 as LNHDA and CDR2 as SQIVND (reference sequence). The CDR3 DNA reads as TGTGCCAGTAGTAGGCTAGCGGGGGGTTCCGCATATACGCAGTATTTT. Its protein is CASSRLAGGSAYTQYF.

A single count supports this clone. The J gene is TRBJ1-3, the V gene TRBV7-6, with no clear D. V lost 2 bases and J 0 bases, leaving 8 bases between the germline ends. This CDR3 comprises 15 residues. Germline values: CDR1 SGHVS, CDR2 FNYEAQ. In DNA, the CDR3 is TGTGCCAGCAGCTTATACGCCTACTCTGGAAACACCATATATTTT. Translating it yields CASSLYAYSGNTIYF. The variable domain in full, completed from reference TRBV7-6 and TRBJ1-3, reads GAGVSQSPRYKVTKRGQDVALRCDPISGHVSLYWYRQALGQGPEFLTYFNYEAQQDKSGLPNDRFSAERPEGSISTLTIQRTEQRDSAMYRCASSLYAYSGNTIYFGEGSWLTVV.

The chain combines TRBV12-5 with TRBJ2-3; D is ambiguous. Germline lookup yields CDR1 LGHNT and CDR2 FRNRAP. This CDR3 region has 16 residues. V was pared by 2 bases and J by 4 bases, with 16 bases between. CDR3 residues: CASGLNPFEMSDTQYF. The CDR3 DNA is TGTGCTAGTGGTTTGAACCCCTTCGAGATGTCAGATACGCAGTATTTT.

This clone appeared a single time. The rearrangement joins TRBV28 to TRBJ2-5, with D perhaps TRBD1 (6 bases). CDR3 length: 19 residues. From germline, CDR1 is MDHEN and CDR2 SYDVKM. Trimming cost V 2 bases and J 4 bases, with 26 bases left between them. The CDR3 DNA sequence: TGTGCCAGCAGTTTAGCCCGCTCGGGTTTAGGGGGAGCCTCAGAGACCCAGTACTTC. Protein sequence: CASSLARSGLGGASETQYF.